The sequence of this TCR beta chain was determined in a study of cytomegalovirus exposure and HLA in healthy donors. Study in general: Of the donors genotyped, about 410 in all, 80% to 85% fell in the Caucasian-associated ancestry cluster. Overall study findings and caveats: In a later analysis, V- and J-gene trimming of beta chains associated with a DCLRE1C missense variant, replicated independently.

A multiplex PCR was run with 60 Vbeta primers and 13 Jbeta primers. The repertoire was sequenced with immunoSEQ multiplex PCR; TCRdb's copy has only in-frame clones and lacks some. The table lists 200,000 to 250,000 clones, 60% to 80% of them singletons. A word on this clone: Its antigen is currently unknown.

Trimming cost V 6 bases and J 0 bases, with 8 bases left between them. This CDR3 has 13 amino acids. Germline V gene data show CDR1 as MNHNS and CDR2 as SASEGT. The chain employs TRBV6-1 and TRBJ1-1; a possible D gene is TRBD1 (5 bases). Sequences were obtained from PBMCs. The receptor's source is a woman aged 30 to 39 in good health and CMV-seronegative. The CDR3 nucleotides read TGTGCCAGCAGGGACAACATGAACACTGAAGCTTTCTTT. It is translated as CASRDNMNTEAFF.